Shown below are 23 T cell receptor beta chains from a single sample sequenced in a study of T cells in Graves' hyperthyroidism and ophthalmopathy. Researchers amplified the TCR beta CDR3 regions from RNA transcripts. RT-PCR in the first round (using the HTBI primer set) targeted the TCR CDR3. One entry per CDR3 protein results from TCRdb running MiXCR on the multiplex PCR reads. The sample consists of roughly 500,000 distinct CDR3 sequences, just over 45% of them appearing once. The sample taken for sequencing was peripheral blood or thyroid tissue (not recorded which). The receptors here all came from an adult woman with Graves' disease, either hyperthyroidism or ophthalmopathy (not recorded which).

On this clonotype: A junction end diverges from the germline sequence, so it may reflect a read error. The V call is TRBV10-3, the J call TRBJ1-2, with D possibly being TRBD1 (6 bases). CDR3 length: 20 residues. Germline assignment: CDR1 ENHRY and CDR2 SYGVKD. The CDR3 loop reads CASSYSGSPGHHSANYGYTF. As DNA, the CDR3 is TGTGCCAGCAGTTACTCGGGAAGCCCGGGACACCACTCAGCTAACTATGGCTACACCTTC.

The rearrangement uses TRBV20-1 and TRBJ1-6; 9 nucleotides match TRBD1. J lost 0 bases, V lost 0 bases, and 6 bases had no gene match. The CDR3 consists of 18 residues. CDR1 and CDR2 (germline): DFQATT, SNEGSKA (reference sequence). For the CDR3, the DNA is TGCAGTGCTAGAGATGCCGGGACAGGGAGCTCCTATAATTCACCCCTCCACTTT. Translation: CSARDAGTGSSYNSPLHF.

The chain uses TRBV24-1 and TRBJ1-5, with unresolved D. Germline CDR1 reads KGHDR; CDR2 reads SFDVKD. The CDR3 covers 13 residues. With 2 bases removed from V and 11 bases from J, the gap between germline ends came to 12 bases. CDR3 DNA sequence: TGTGCCACCAGTGATTCTAGGAGAGAGACCCAGCATTTT. Protein product: CATSDSRRETQHF.

The chain combines TRBV10-3 with TRBJ2-7; 11 bases fit TRBD1. CDR1 ENHRY and CDR2 SYGVKD come from the germline V gene. V dropped 4 bases and J dropped 3; count of bases not matched to a gene: 11. This CDR3 is 17 amino acids long. The DNA of the CDR3 is TGTGCCATCAGTGGGGGGCCCGGGACAGGGGGAATCTACGAGCAGTACTTC. Protein: CAISGGPGTGGIYEQYF.

CDR3 in amino acids: CSATQGEAETQYF. The CDR3 nucleotides read TGCAGTGCTACACAGGGGGAGGCAGAGACCCAGTACTTC. The V gene is TRBV20-1, the J gene TRBJ2-5, with 8 bases that match TRBD1. From germline, CDR1 is DFQATT and CDR2 SNEGSKA (reference sequence). J was trimmed by 4 bases and V by 4 bases; bases with no gene match: 5. This CDR3 contains 13 residues.

This chain joins TRBV2 and TRBJ2-1; tentatively, D is TRBD2 (7 bases). The CDR3 consists of 16 residues. The germline V gene has CDR1 SNHLY and CDR2 FYNNEI. Trimming took off 5 bases at V and 4 bases at J, with 18 bases between the two ends. The CDR3 coding sequence is TGTGCCAGCAGTTCCCCGGGGGAGGGGGGGTACAATGAGCAGTTCTTC. Protein: CASSSPGEGGYNEQFF. The variable domain in full, with the rest retrieved from reference TRBV2 and TRBJ2-1, is EPEVTQTPSHQVTQMGQEVILRCVPISNHLYFYWYRQILGQKVEFLVSFYNNEISEKSEIFDDQFSVERPDGSNFTLKIRSTKLEDSAMYFCASSSPGEGGYNEQFFGPGTRLTVL.

This clonotype was seen a single time. This chain links TRBV6-5 with TRBJ2-5; D is possibly TRBD2 (6 bases). The CDR3 has 14 amino acids. Trimming left V 7 bases short and J 3 bases short, with 15 bases between. The germline V gene encodes CDR1 MNHEY and CDR2 SVGAGI. Here the CDR3 DNA reads TGTGCCAGCAATCGCCGGAGGGGAAAAGAGACCCAGTACTTC. Protein product: CASNRRRGKETQYF.

Concerning this clonotype: One end of the junction is discordant with germline, which a read error may explain. The rearrangement joins TRBV29-1 to TRBJ2-7; TRBD2 matches at 10 bases. This CDR3 is built from 14 residues. CDR1 is SQVTM and CDR2 is ANQGSEA in the germline V gene. CDR3 in amino acids: CSAEGLAETGELYF. DNA of the CDR3: TGCAGCGCTGAAGGACTAGCGGAAACCGGGGAGCTGTACTTC.

CDR3 sequence: CASSLDGVGEKLFF. The CDR3, as DNA: TGCGCCAGCAGCTTGGATGGGGTTGGCGAAAAACTGTTTTTT. The chain employs TRBV5-1 and TRBJ1-4; D is ambiguous. The germline CDR1 and CDR2 sequences are SGHRS and YFSETQ. The CDR3 sequence is 14 residues long. V lost 0 bases to trimming and J lost 8 bases, with 11 bases between them.

About this clonotype itself: This may come from a read error, since a much larger clone is one base off. The V gene is TRBV10-3, the J gene TRBJ2-1; possibly TRBD2 for D (6 bases). Germline values: CDR1 ENHRY, CDR2 SYGVKD. There are 15 residues in the CDR3. This CDR3 is CAIGGLDQFYNGQFF. The CDR3 bases are TGTGCCATCGGGGGACTCGATCAGTTTTACAATGGGCAGTTCTTC.

This clonotype was seen at least ten times. The genes are TRBV5-5 and TRBJ1-5; possible D gene TRBD1, 6 bases. CDR3 size: 15 residues. V lost 0 bases and J lost 7, with 14 bases in between. Germline values: CDR1 SGHKS, CDR2 YYEKEE (reference sequence). CDR3 protein: CASSLAGQSPQPQHF. CDR3 nucleotides: TGTGCCAGCAGCTTGGCAGGACAGTCGCCCCAGCCCCAGCATTTT.

This clonotype came up many times. The chain joins TRBV5-1 to TRBJ1-2, with a tentative D call TRBD1 (6 bases). The CDR3 is 15 residues long. The germline CDR1 and CDR2 sequences are SGHRS and YFSETQ. The V gene lost 2 bases and the J gene lost 5 bases, with 16 bases spanning the gap. As DNA, the CDR3 is TGCGCCAGCAGCTTTGGGGGCGCGGGTTCATATGGCTACACCTTC. This gives the protein CASSFGGAGSYGYTF.

This clonotype came up many times. The chain couples TRBV30 to TRBJ1-2, with D maybe TRBD1 (6 bases). This CDR3 is 12 amino acids long. CDR1 is GTSNPN and CDR2 is SVGIG in the germline V gene (reference sequence). Trimming left V 3 bases short and J 6 bases short, with 11 bases between. CDR3 bases: TGTGCCTGGAGCCCCAGGACAGATGGCTACACCTTC. It yields the protein CAWSPRTDGYTF.

J is TRBJ2-7 and V is TRBV7-9; D remains unclear. CDR3 size: 14 residues. The ends were cut back, 1 base at V and 3 bases at J, with 10 bases in the middle. Germline V CDR1 and CDR2: SEHNR, FQNEAQ (reference sequence). In DNA form, the CDR3 reads TGTGCCAGCAGCTTAGAAGTTGGGCACTACGAGCAGTACTTC. Translating it yields CASSLEVGHYEQYF.

Of note for this clonotype: A clone one base away is much larger, so this may be a read error. The chain carries TRBV6-1 and TRBJ1-6; D is unresolved. V lost 5 bases to trimming and J lost 9 bases, with 11 bases between them. Germline V gives CDR1 MNHNS, CDR2 SASEGT. The CDR3 consists of 13 residues. CDR3 nucleotides: TGTGCCAGCAGTCGTGGGTGGGGTTCACCCCTCCACTTT. Protein: CASSRGWGSPLHF.

In the case of this clonotype: Just one base apart from a much larger clone, this may be a read error. The chain couples TRBV11-2 to TRBJ1-4; D remains ambiguous. The germline CDR1 and CDR2 sequences are SGHAT and FQNNGV. This CDR3 spans 14 amino acids. CDR3 sequence reads: CASSFTVPNEKLVF. The CDR3 DNA reads TGTGCCAGCAGCTTTACAGTCCCTAATGAAAAACTGGTTTTT. Together with reference TRBV11-2 and TRBJ1-4, the CDR3 gives the full variable domain: EAGVAQSPRYKIIEKRQSVAFWCNPISGHATLYWYQQILGQGPKLLIQFQNNGVVDDSQLPKDRFSAERLKGVDSTLKIQPAKLEDSAVYLCASSFTVPNEKLVFGSGTQLSVL.

The chain combines TRBV7-2 with TRBJ1-6; TRBD1 agrees at 7 bases. This CDR3 has 17 amino acids. The V gene's germline CDR1 is SGHTA and CDR2 FQGNSA. The ends lost 2 bases at V and 7 bases at J; junction bases unmatched: 11. CDR3 in amino acids: CASSLFISGQLNSPLHF. In nucleotides, the CDR3 is TGTGCCAGCAGCTTATTCATATCGGGACAGTTGAATTCACCCCTCCACTTT.

This sequence joins TRBV7-9 and TRBJ2-7, with D perhaps matching TRBD2 (6 bases). This CDR3 region has 18 residues. CDR1 is SEHNR and CDR2 is FQNEAQ in the germline V gene (reference sequence). V shed 3 bases and J shed 0 bases, with 21 bases lying between them. Here the CDR3 reads CASSFGLLGGKRSYEQYF. The CDR3 DNA is TGTGCCAGCAGCTTTGGACTCCTAGGCGGGAAACGCTCCTACGAGCAGTACTTC.

This clonotype has a count of ten or more. This chain uses TRBV20-1 with TRBJ1-2; TRBD1 might be the D (6 bases). CDR1 is DFQATT, CDR2 SNEGSKA, per germline (reference sequence). Trimming left V 5 bases short and J 0 bases short, with 10 bases between. The CDR3 runs to 13 residues. The DNA for the CDR3 is TGCAGTGCTTGGACAGCATCTAACTATGGCTACACCTTC. Encoded protein: CSAWTASNYGYTF.

This clonotype occurred many times. This sequence joins TRBV7-3 and TRBJ1-1; 11 bases are shared with TRBD1. The ends lost 4 bases at V and 10 bases at J; junction bases unmatched: 11. The V gene's germline CDR1 is SGHTA and CDR2 FQGTGA. The CDR3 covers 15 residues. The CDR3 DNA reads as TGTGCCAGCAGCTCCCCGGGACAGGGGGTATTTCGAGCTTTCTTT. As protein: CASSSPGQGVFRAFF.

Ten or more counts support this clonotype. This chain joins TRBV12-3 or TRBV12-4 and TRBJ1-6, with a weak D call TRBD1 (5 bases). The CDR3 has 15 residues. V dropped 5 bases and J dropped 4 bases, with 12 bases sitting between them. The CDR3 DNA sequence: TGTGCCAGCAGTCCCCAGGGATTTTATAATTCACCCCTCCACTTT. Its protein product is CASSPQGFYNSPLHF.

This clonotype was seen only a few times. V usage is TRBV7-9 and J usage is TRBJ2-1; possibly TRBD2 for D (6 bases). The ends were cut back, 4 bases at V and 7 bases at J, with 17 bases in the middle. This CDR3 is 15 amino acids long. Germline CDR1 is SEHNR and CDR2 is FQNEAQ (reference sequence). CDR3 DNA: TGTGCCAGCAGCTCACTAGCCCCTACCTCAAATGAGCAGTTCTTC. The encoded protein is CASSSLAPTSNEQFF.

This clonotype was recorded many times. The J gene is TRBJ1-1, the V gene TRBV29-1; D is unclear. The CDR3 consists of 12 residues. Looked up from germline, CDR1 is SQVTM and CDR2 is ANQGSEA. Trimming shortened V by 4 bases and J by 0 bases, and 6 bases separated the two germline ends. The CDR3: CSVGSMNTEAFF. DNA of the CDR3: TGCAGCGTTGGCTCCATGAACACTGAAGCTTTCTTT.